Each of the 32 T cell receptor beta chains below was sequenced from the same sample in a study of identical twins. TCRdb re-analysed the 5' RACE reads in MiXCR, keeping a single row per CDR3 protein. The top ten clones hold about 0.98% of a sample with about 700,000 distinct CDR3 sequences, around 8.3% of them seen once. The sample was also linked to a second study, of yellow fever vaccine responses in identical twins.

Source material: PBMCs. These receptors originate from a woman younger than 35 in good health.

This clonotype was seen ten or more times. J is TRBJ1-3 and V is TRBV7-9, with D uncertain. CDR3 length: 14 residues. CDR1 and CDR2 (germline): SEHNR, FQNEAQ (reference sequence). Trimming pared 2 bases from V and 4 bases from J, leaving 9 bases between. The CDR3 coding sequence is TGTGCCAGCAGCTTAAGAGGTGTGGGAAACACCATATATTTT. Translated: CASSLRGVGNTIYF.

Details on this clonotype: Possible read error: a much larger clone is one base away. This chain uses TRBV5-1 with TRBJ2-7, with TRBD1 as a possible D gene (6 bases). There are 14 residues in the CDR3. Per the germline V gene, CDR1 is SGHRS and CDR2 is YFSETQ. CDR3 loop: CASSLQGLSYGQYF. CDR3 in DNA: TGCGCCAGCAGCTTACAGGGCCTCTCCTACGGGCAGTACTTC.

V is TRBV5-1 and J is TRBJ2-1; TRBD2 aligns across 10 bases. V trimming: 2 bases; J trimming: 8 bases; junction bases outside the gene matches: 4. The germline V gene encodes CDR1 SGHRS and CDR2 YFSETQ. This CDR3 contains 14 residues. As DNA, the CDR3 is TGCGCCAGCAGCTTTCAGCGGGGGGGAGATGAGCAGTTCTTC. Its protein product is CASSFQRGGDEQFF.

CDR3 DNA: TGTGCCAGCAGCTTATCGGCGGGGGCAAGCTCCTACAATGAGCAGTTCTTC. Protein sequence: CASSLSAGASSYNEQFF. The V gene is TRBV11-2, the J gene TRBJ2-1, with a tentative D call TRBD2 (7 bases). Trimming pared 2 bases from V and 0 bases from J, leaving 14 bases between. CDR3 length: 17 amino acids. CDR1 SGHAT and CDR2 FQNNGV come from the germline V gene.

V and J are TRBV12-3 or TRBV12-4 and TRBJ2-5, with unresolved D. This CDR3 comprises 13 residues. With 3 bases removed from V and 7 bases from J, the gap between germline ends came to 12 bases. The CDR3 DNA reads as TGTGCCAGCAGTTTGGTCAGGAGCAGGACCCAGTACTTC. As protein: CASSLVRSRTQYF.

This clonotype was seen a handful of times. V and J are TRBV4-1 and TRBJ2-7; the D is unclear. Trimming took 3 bases from V and 5 from J, leaving 5 bases between them. Germline assignment: CDR1 MGHRA and CDR2 YSYEKL. This CDR3 contains 11 residues. CDR3 loop: CASSQANEQYF. CDR3 in DNA: TGCGCCAGCAGCCAGGCCAACGAGCAGTACTTC.

As for this clonotype: A read error may produce the germline difference seen at one junction end. The CDR3 DNA reads as TGCGCCAGCAGCTTGAATCTAGCGGGGTTAGGAGATACGCAGTTTTTT. Translation gives CASSLNLAGLGDTQFF. The chain employs TRBV5-1 and TRBJ2-3, with 9 positions matching TRBD2. Germline lookup yields CDR1 SGHRS and CDR2 YFSETQ. The CDR3 loop spans 16 amino acids.

The V call is TRBV7-8, the J call TRBJ2-5; a weak D match, TRBD2 (6 bases). From germline, CDR1 is SGHVS and CDR2 FQNEAQ. CDR3 size: 14 residues. Trimming pared 4 bases from V and 4 bases from J, leaving 13 bases between. The CDR3: CASSSPVGGETQYF. Here the CDR3 DNA reads TGTGCCAGCAGCTCCCCGGTGGGGGGAGAGACCCAGTACTTC.

The chain has TRBV29-1 and TRBJ2-3; 8 bases fit TRBD2. The length of the CDR3 is 14 residues. Germline lookup yields CDR1 SQVTM and CDR2 ANQGSEA. The ends lost 5 bases at V and 0 bases at J; junction bases unmatched: 4. CDR3 sequence reads: CSVSSGKSTDTQYF. In nucleotides, the CDR3 is TGCAGCGTTAGTAGCGGGAAGAGCACAGATACGCAGTATTTT.

This clonotype showed up just a few times. CDR3 sequence: CASSRGTSGNTDTQYF. CDR3 nucleotides: TGTGCCAGCAGCCGAGGCACTAGCGGAAACACAGATACGCAGTATTTT. The genes are TRBV7-2 and TRBJ2-3; TRBD2 aligns across 8 bases. The CDR3 has 16 amino acids. Germline V gene data show CDR1 as SGHTA and CDR2 as FQGNSA. The V segment lost 5 bases and the J segment 2 bases; nucleotides outside the gene matches: 9.

The chain couples TRBV6-1 to TRBJ1-1; D might be TRBD1 (5 bases). V lost 8 bases, J lost 5 bases, and 18 bases lay in between. The CDR3 sequence is 14 residues long. The germline V gene has CDR1 MNHNS and CDR2 SASEGT. The CDR3 loop reads CASRPQGFRTEAFF. The CDR3, as DNA: TGTGCCAGCCGCCCCCAGGGTTTTCGGACTGAAGCTTTCTTT.

In its sample, this clonotype was seen many times. V and J are TRBV7-8 and TRBJ2-7; D is uncertain. V was cut by 6 bases and J by 0 bases, with 15 bases left in between. The CDR3 spans 15 residues. The germline V gene encodes CDR1 SGHVS and CDR2 FQNEAQ. CDR3 coding DNA: TGTGCCAGCAGTAATTTGGGCAGTTCCTCCTACGAGCAGTACTTC. Protein product: CASSNLGSSSYEQYF.

There are many counts of this clonotype. V usage is TRBV6-5 and J usage is TRBJ2-5; possibly TRBD1 for D (6 bases). The DNA end is more similar to TRBJ2-3, so the J call may be wrong. The CDR3 has 11 residues. The germline CDR1 and CDR2 sequences are MNHEY and SVGAGI. The CDR3 DNA is TGTGCCAGCAGCCAGGACAGAACGCAGTATTTT. Protein sequence: CASSQDRTQYF.

This clonotype was detected only a few times. The chain links TRBV6-4 to TRBJ2-2; 7 positions match TRBD1. In germline, CDR1 is MRHNA, CDR2 SNTAGT. J gave up 4 bases and V 0 bases, and 2 bases lay outside the gene matches. The CDR3 covers 15 residues. CDR3 loop: CASSDSRQGTGELFF. The CDR3 region has the DNA TGTGCCAGCAGTGACTCGAGACAGGGCACCGGGGAGCTGTTTTTT.

This clonotype was counted ten times or more. The chain is built from TRBV29-1 and TRBJ2-2, with D hard to call. The CDR3 has 12 residues. Per the germline V gene, CDR1 is SQVTM and CDR2 is ANQGSEA. Deletions cut 7 bases from V and 1 base from J, with 7 bases between. Here the CDR3 DNA reads TGCAGCGCTTTGATGAACACCGGGGAGCTGTTTTTT. Translation gives CSALMNTGELFF.

The chain uses TRBV2 and TRBJ2-2; 9 bases map to TRBD1. The CDR3 is 13 residues long. J lost 4 bases, V lost 11 bases, and 5 bases had no gene match. Germline V gene sequence: CDR1 SNHLY, CDR2 FYNNEI. The CDR3 loop is CACDRGVTGELFF. CDR3 coding DNA: TGTGCCTGCGACAGGGGGGTCACCGGGGAGCTGTTTTTT.

This sequence joins TRBV18 and TRBJ2-7; 8 bases agree with TRBD1. The CDR3 spans 17 residues. Per the germline V gene, CDR1 is KGHSH and CDR2 is LQKENI. Trimming removed 3 bases from V and 1 base from J; junction bases left unmatched: 11. The DNA of the CDR3 is TGTGCCAGCTCACCGGGGCCCAGCGGACAGGGTTCCTACGAGCAGTACTTC. Translation gives CASSPGPSGQGSYEQYF.

This clonotype was found a few times. The chain joins TRBV28 to TRBJ2-1; a possible D gene is TRBD1 (5 bases). Deletions cut 5 bases from V and 0 bases from J, with 11 bases between. Germline loops: CDR1 MDHEN, CDR2 SYDVKM. This CDR3 region has 15 residues. The DNA for the CDR3 is TGTGCCAGCAGTCCACAGGAGAGCTCCTACAATGAGCAGTTCTTC. This encodes CASSPQESSYNEQFF.

The V gene is TRBV25-1, the J gene TRBJ1-1, with D perhaps TRBD1 (5 bases). Germline V lookup: CDR1 MGHDK, CDR2 SYGVNS. The ends were cut back, 8 bases at V and 4 bases at J, with 11 bases in the middle. The CDR3 is 12 amino acids. The CDR3 DNA reads as TGTGCCAGCCTTAGAGGGACCACTGAAGCTTTCTTT. Residues: CASLRGTTEAFF.

This clonotype came up many times. The chain links TRBV20-1 to TRBJ2-7; TRBD2 agrees at 11 bases. The CDR3 totals 14 residues. Germline V lookup: CDR1 DFQATT, CDR2 SNEGSKA (reference sequence). The V and J ends lost 4 bases and 5 bases, in that order; junction bases with no gene match: 7. CDR3 protein: CSAIRLAGSDEQYF. The CDR3 nucleotides read TGCAGTGCTATTAGACTAGCGGGATCGGACGAGCAGTACTTC.

The chain uses TRBV20-1 and TRBJ2-2; 8 bases are a match to TRBD1. CDR1 and CDR2 from the germline V gene are DFQATT and SNEGSKA (reference sequence). V dropped 5 bases and J dropped 6; count of bases not matched to a gene: 8. The CDR3 runs 14 residues. CDR3 loop: CSAGGQGRAGELFF. DNA for the CDR3: TGCAGTGCTGGCGGACAGGGTAGGGCCGGGGAGCTGTTTTTT.

The table lists this clonotype with many counts. The chain links TRBV7-2 to TRBJ2-1, with 8 nucleotides matching TRBD1. CDR3 length equals 16 residues. Trimming took 6 bases from V and 5 from J; bases not matched to a gene: 12. The germline V gene has CDR1 SGHTA and CDR2 FQGNSA. The CDR3 DNA reads TGTGCCAGCAGTTTCCGACCAGGGGGCCTAAACAATGAGCAGTTCTTC. Translation gives CASSFRPGGLNNEQFF. The variable domain in full, with the rest retrieved from reference TRBV7-2 and TRBJ2-1, is GAGVSQSPSNKVTEKGKDVELRCDPISGHTALYWYRQSLGQGLEFLIYFQGNSAPDKSGLPSDRFSAERTGGSVSTLTIQRTQQEDSAVYLCASSFRPGGLNNEQFFGPGTRLTVL.

This clonotype was detected ten times or more. The CDR3 bases are TGCAGCGTTGAGGGGACAGGGGGACCAGATACGCAGTATTTT. Residues: CSVEGTGGPDTQYF. The chain has TRBV29-1 and TRBJ2-3; 11 bases align to TRBD1. V was clipped by 3 bases and J by 4 bases; unmatched bases: 3. Per germline, CDR1 SQVTM and CDR2 ANQGSEA. The CDR3 is made up of 14 amino acids.

The V and J genes are TRBV11-2 and TRBJ2-7; possible D gene TRBD2, 7 bases. Germline lookup yields CDR1 SGHAT and CDR2 FQNNGV. The CDR3 is 15 residues long. Trimming took off 1 base at V and 3 bases at J, with 13 bases between the two ends. The CDR3 DNA reads as TGTGCCAGCAGCTTAGTTTGGGGGGGGCACTACGAGCAGTACTTC. It yields the protein CASSLVWGGHYEQYF.

V gene TRBV7-2 combines with J gene TRBJ2-5; D is undetermined. Germline CDR1 reads SGHTA; CDR2 reads FQGNSA. This CDR3 is built from 12 residues. Trimming cost V 5 bases and J 4 bases, with 8 bases left between them. CDR3 region: CASSRVRETQYF. The DNA of the CDR3 is TGTGCCAGCAGCAGAGTCCGAGAGACCCAGTACTTC.

V is TRBV10-3 and J is TRBJ2-6, with no clear D. Per the germline V gene, CDR1 is ENHRY and CDR2 is SYGVKD. V gave up 3 bases and J gave up 0 bases, with 12 bases separating them. This CDR3 contains 17 residues. The CDR3: CAISDSRPTSGANVLTF. The CDR3 nucleotides read TGTGCCATCAGTGATTCGAGACCGACCTCTGGGGCCAACGTCCTGACTTTC.

The rearrangement joins TRBV12-3 or TRBV12-4 to TRBJ2-7, with a weak D call TRBD1 (6 bases). The CDR3 runs to 11 residues. Trimming shortened V by 6 bases and J by 12 bases, and 15 bases separated the two germline ends. The DNA for the CDR3 is TGTGCCAGCAGCATTGGGGGCGTGCCGTACTTC. It is translated as CASSIGGVPYF.

At least ten counts were recorded for this clonotype. This sequence joins TRBV7-9 and TRBJ2-1; 8 bases align to TRBD1. With 5 bases clipped from V and 4 bases from J, the junction kept 10 bases outside the gene matches. Germline values: CDR1 SEHNR, CDR2 FQNEAQ (reference sequence). The CDR3 has 16 amino acids. The CDR3 protein is CASSPRTGNTYNEQFF. DNA for the CDR3: TGTGCCAGCAGCCCGCGGACAGGGAATACTTACAATGAGCAGTTCTTC. The variable domain in full, with the rest retrieved from reference TRBV7-9 and TRBJ2-1, is DTGVSQNPRHKITKRGQNVTFRCDPISEHNRLYWYRQTLGQGPEFLTYFQNEAQLEKSRLLSDRFSAERPKGSFSTLEIQRTEQGDSAMYLCASSPRTGNTYNEQFFGPGTRLTVL.

The gene calls are TRBV9 and TRBJ2-1, with 8 bases identical to TRBD2. Trimming cost V 4 bases and J 6 bases; bases outside gene matches: 15. The CDR3 loop spans 17 amino acids. The germline V gene encodes CDR1 SGDLS and CDR2 YYNGEE. CDR3 sequence: CASSPRSSGGPGNEQFF. The DNA of the CDR3 is TGTGCCAGCAGCCCACGCTCAAGCGGGGGACCCGGCAATGAGCAGTTCTTC.

V and J are TRBV5-1 and TRBJ2-5; 9 positions match TRBD1. Germline V lookup: CDR1 SGHRS, CDR2 YFSETQ. The CDR3 sequence is 14 residues long. J lost 4 bases, V lost 1 base, and 2 bases had no gene match. The CDR3: CASSLMGQGETQYF. The CDR3 nucleotides are TGCGCCAGCAGCTTGATGGGACAGGGAGAGACCCAGTACTTC. The complete variable domain, with remaining parts taken from reference TRBV5-1 and TRBJ2-5, reads KAGVTQTPRYLIKTRGQQVTLSCSPISGHRSVSWYQQTPGQGLQFLFEYFSETQRNKGNFPGRFSGRQFSNSRSEMNVSTLELGDSALYLCASSLMGQGETQYFGPGTRLLVL.

V is TRBV20-1 and J is TRBJ2-3, with 9 bases that match TRBD2. Trimming cost V 5 bases and J 13 bases; bases outside gene matches: 16. CDR1 and CDR2 from the germline V gene are DFQATT and SNEGSKA (reference sequence). The CDR3 runs 14 residues. As DNA, the CDR3 is TGCAGTGCTCGACAGGGCCTAGCGGGACGGGGAGAGTATTTT. Translating it yields CSARQGLAGRGEYF.

This clonotype was recorded at least ten times. V gene TRBV20-1 combines with J gene TRBJ2-3; TRBD2 aligns across 11 bases. The CDR3 is made up of 15 amino acids. V shed 5 bases, J shed 0 bases, and the junction held 4 bases outside the gene matches. The germline gives CDR1 DFQATT, CDR2 SNEGSKA (reference sequence). The CDR3 DNA follows: TGCAGTGCTGCCCGACTAGCGGGGAGCACAGATACGCAGTATTTT. Translated, it gives CSAARLAGSTDTQYF.